Listed below are T cell receptor beta chains from one sample, sequenced in a study of STAT5B mutations in CD4+ large granular lymphocyte leukemia. Generated by immunoSEQ multiplex PCR, the TCRdb table keeps only in-frame clones and is missing some. The sample lists about 24,000 clones, approximately 79% occurring once. Source material: CD4+ T cells from blood buffy coats. Receptor source: a human donor in good health. The CDR3 runs from the conserved cysteine through the conserved F or W. D genes are given only for firm matches. Size is omitted from some rows. Given values are once, few, many or a class for expanded clones.

j_call	clone_size	d_call	v_call	cdr3_aa	cdr3_nt
TRBJ1-2	.	.	TRBV10-3	CAISESYSGYTF	TGTGCCATCAGTGAGTCGTATTCTGGCTACACCTTC
TRBJ1-1	.	.	TRBV18	CASPLKQNTEAFF	TGTGCCAGCCCACTTAAGCAGAACACTGAAGCTTTCTTT
TRBJ2-7	few	TRBD2	TRBV30	CAWRGLAGGPAKHF	TGTGCCTGGCGAGGACTAGCGGGGGGGCCTGCAAAGCACTTC
TRBJ2-7	.	.	TRBV6-6	CASRRDGSSYEQYF	TGTGCCAGCAGAAGGGACGGAAGCTCCTACGAGCAGTACTTC
TRBJ2-3	.	.	TRBV7-6	CASSRPLTGDGRDTQYF	TGTGCCAGCAGCCGACCCCTAACAGGGGACGGGAGAGATACGCAGTATTTT
TRBJ1-1	.	TRBD1	TRBV18	CASSRGQGEAFF	TGTGCCAGCTCACGCGGACAGGGGGAAGCTTTCTTT
TRBJ2-7	.	.	TRBV28	CASRPAGKDYEQYF	TGTGCCAGCAGGCCGGCGGGTAAGGACTACGAGCAGTACTTC
TRBJ1-6	.	TRBD1	TRBV5-1	CASTPGGGAGHSPLHF	TGCGCCAGCACCCCGGGAGGGGGCGCAGGACATTCACCCCTCCACTTT
TRBJ2-7	.	.	TRBV5-1	CASSLFSGYEQYF	TGCGCCAGCAGCTTGTTCTCGGGCTACGAGCAGTACTTC
TRBJ2-7	.	TRBD1	TRBV5-4	CASSLPGQGGGEQYF	TGTGCCAGCAGCTTGCCGGGACAGGGAGGCGGCGAGCAGTACTTC
TRBJ1-1	.	.	TRBV5-5	CASSFHGFSEAFF	TGTGCCAGCAGCTTCCACGGGTTTTCTGAAGCTTTCTTT
TRBJ1-1	.	TRBD1	TRBV11-3	CASSSDRGQWAEAFF	TGTGCCAGCAGCTCGGACAGGGGGCAATGGGCTGAAGCTTTCTTT
TRBJ2-5	.	.	TRBV11-2	CASSLETGLKTQYF	TGTGCCAGCAGCTTAGAAACGGGGTTAAAGACCCAGTACTTC
TRBJ2-7	.	.	TRBV19	CASTMGGQGATYEQYF	TGTGCCAGTACAATGGGAGGGCAGGGGGCGACCTACGAGCAGTACTTC
TRBJ1-1	few	.	TRBV7-9	CASSFGQENTEAFF	TGTGCCAGCAGCTTCGGACAAGAGAACACTGAAGCTTTCTTT
TRBJ2-3	.	TRBD1	TRBV18	CASSPQGGQGPDTQYF	TGTGCCAGCTCACCCCAAGGGGGACAGGGACCAGATACGCAGTATTTT